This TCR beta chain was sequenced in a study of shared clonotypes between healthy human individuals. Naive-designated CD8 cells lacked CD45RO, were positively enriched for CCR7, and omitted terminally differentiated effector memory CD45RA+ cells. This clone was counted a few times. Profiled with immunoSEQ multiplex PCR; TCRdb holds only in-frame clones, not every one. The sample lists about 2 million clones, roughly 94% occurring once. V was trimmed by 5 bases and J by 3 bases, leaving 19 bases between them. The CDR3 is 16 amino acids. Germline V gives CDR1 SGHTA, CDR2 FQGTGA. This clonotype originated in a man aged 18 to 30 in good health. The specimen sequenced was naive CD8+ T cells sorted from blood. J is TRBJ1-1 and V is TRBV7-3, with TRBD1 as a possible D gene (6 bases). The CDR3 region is CASSALPRGGDTEAFF. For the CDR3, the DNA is TGTGCCAGCAGCGCACTACCCAGGGGAGGGGACACTGAAGCTTTCTTT.